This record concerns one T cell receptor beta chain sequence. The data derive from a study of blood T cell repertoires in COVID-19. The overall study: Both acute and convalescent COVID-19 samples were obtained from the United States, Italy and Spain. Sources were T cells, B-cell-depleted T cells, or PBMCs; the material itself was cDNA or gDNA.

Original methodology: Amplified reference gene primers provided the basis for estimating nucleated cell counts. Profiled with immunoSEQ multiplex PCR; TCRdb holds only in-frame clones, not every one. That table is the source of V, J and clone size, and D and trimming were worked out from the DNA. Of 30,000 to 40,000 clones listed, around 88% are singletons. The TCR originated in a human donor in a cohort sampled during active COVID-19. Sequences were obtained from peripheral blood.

The CDR3 sequence: CASSPIGVLYEQYF. The CDR3 DNA sequence: TGTGCCAGCAGCCCGATAGGGGTTTTATACGAGCAGTACTTC. V usage is TRBV21-1 and J usage is TRBJ2-7; the table's TRBD1 call for D was not verified on the DNA. TRBV21-1 is listed as a pseudogene. The CDR3 loop spans 14 amino acids.